Following are 7 T cell receptor beta chains from one sample sequenced in a study of T cells in Graves' hyperthyroidism and ophthalmopathy. Authors of the study amplified TCR beta CDR3 regions from RNA transcripts. TCR CDR3 regions were first amplified by RT-PCR with HTBI primers. TCRdb used MiXCR to reprocess the multiplex PCR reads, holding one entry per CDR3 protein. This repertoire shows fewer than 600,000 distinct CDR3 sequences, around 14% found once; its top ten account for about 17%. The sample taken for sequencing was blood. Receptors were obtained from a woman aged 18-29 years with Graves' hyperthyroidism.

In its sample, this clonotype was seen once. V is TRBV19 and J is TRBJ1-1; 9 nucleotides match TRBD1. The J segment lost 4 bases and the V segment lost 4 bases, leaving 13 bases of the junction unmatched. Germline CDR1 reads LNHDA; CDR2 reads SQIVND (reference sequence). This CDR3 has 17 amino acids. CDR3 sequence: CASSKHGDRAGSTEAFF. CDR3 bases: TGTGCCAGTAGTAAGCACGGGGACAGGGCAGGGAGCACTGAAGCTTTCTTT.

This clonotype came up many times. The chain combines TRBV6-1 with TRBJ2-7, with D tentatively TRBD1 (5 bases). Germline V CDR1 and CDR2: MNHNS, SASEGT. V gave up 5 bases and J gave up 6 bases, with 20 bases separating them. CDR3 length: 15 residues. The CDR3 DNA sequence: TGTGCCAGCAGTTCCGACCGGACACCTCCCGGCGAGCAGTACTTC. Encoded protein: CASSSDRTPPGEQYF.

This clonotype showed up many times. V gene TRBV6-1 combines with J gene TRBJ2-7; D is ambiguous. CDR3 length equals 13 residues. V was shortened by 8 bases and J by 3 bases, with 14 bases between the two germline ends. Germline lookup yields CDR1 MNHNS and CDR2 SASEGT. The CDR3 DNA reads TGTGCCAGCCCTTACAGCAGCTACTACGAGCAGTACTTC. Translation gives CASPYSSYYEQYF.

The gene calls are TRBV27 and TRBJ1-5; D gene unclear. The CDR3 length is 15 residues. Per the germline V gene, CDR1 is MNHEY and CDR2 is SMNVEV (reference sequence). Trimming removed 2 bases from V and 3 bases from J, with 11 bases in between. The CDR3 here is CASSLTLSINQPQHF. The CDR3 DNA reads as TGTGCCAGCAGTTTAACCCTGTCAATCAATCAGCCCCAGCATTTT.

This clonotype was seen many times. The chain uses TRBV14 and TRBJ1-2; D ambiguous. The CDR3 is made up of 12 amino acids. CDR1 and CDR2 (germline): SGHDN, FVKESK. V gave up 3 bases and J gave up 7 bases, with 9 bases separating them. In DNA form, the CDR3 reads TGTGCCAGCAGCCAGGGCTCTCCTGGCTACACCTTC. This codes for CASSQGSPGYTF.

This clonotype was counted only a few times. The V gene is TRBV12-3 or TRBV12-4, the J gene TRBJ2-1, with 15 bases identical to TRBD2. This CDR3 region has 15 residues. The trim removed 3 bases at V and 9 bases at J, leaving 3 bases unmatched. The CDR3 loop is CASSFSGLAGGEQFF. The CDR3 nucleotides read TGTGCCAGCAGTTTCTCGGGACTAGCGGGAGGTGAGCAGTTCTTC.

This clonotype was detected ten times or more. V usage is TRBV2 and J usage is TRBJ2-5, with 7 bases aligning to TRBD1. Germline loops: CDR1 SNHLY, CDR2 FYNNEI. V shed 8 bases, J shed 5 bases, and the junction held 11 bases outside the gene matches. There are 14 residues in the CDR3. DNA of the CDR3: TGTGCCAGCTCCAAAGCAGGGGGTTTTGAGACCCAGTACTTC. The encoded protein is CASSKAGGFETQYF.